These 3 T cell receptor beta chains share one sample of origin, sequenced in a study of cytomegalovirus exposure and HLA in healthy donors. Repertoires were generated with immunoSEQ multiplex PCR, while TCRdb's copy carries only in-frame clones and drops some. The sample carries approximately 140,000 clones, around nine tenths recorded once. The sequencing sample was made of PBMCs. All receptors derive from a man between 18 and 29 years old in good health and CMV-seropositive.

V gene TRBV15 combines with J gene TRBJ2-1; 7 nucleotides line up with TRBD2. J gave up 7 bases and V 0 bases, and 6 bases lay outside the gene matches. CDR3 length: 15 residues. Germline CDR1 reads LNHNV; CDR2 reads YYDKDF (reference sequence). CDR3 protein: CATSREGGRGNEQFF. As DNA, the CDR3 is TGTGCCACCAGCAGAGAAGGCGGGAGAGGTAATGAGCAGTTCTTC.

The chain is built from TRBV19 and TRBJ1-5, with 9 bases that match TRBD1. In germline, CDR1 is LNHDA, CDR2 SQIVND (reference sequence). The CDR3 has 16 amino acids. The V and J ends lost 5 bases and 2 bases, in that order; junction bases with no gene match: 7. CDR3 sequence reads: CASSLQGAMGNQPQHF. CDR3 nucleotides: TGTGCCAGTAGTCTACAGGGGGCGATGGGCAATCAGCCCCAGCATTTT.

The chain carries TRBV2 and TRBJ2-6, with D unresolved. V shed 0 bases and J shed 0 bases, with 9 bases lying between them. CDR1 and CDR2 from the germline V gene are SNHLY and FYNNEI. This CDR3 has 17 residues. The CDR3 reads CASSEAGPSSGANVLTF. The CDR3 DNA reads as TGTGCCAGCAGTGAAGCGGGCCCCTCCTCTGGGGCCAACGTCCTGACTTTC.